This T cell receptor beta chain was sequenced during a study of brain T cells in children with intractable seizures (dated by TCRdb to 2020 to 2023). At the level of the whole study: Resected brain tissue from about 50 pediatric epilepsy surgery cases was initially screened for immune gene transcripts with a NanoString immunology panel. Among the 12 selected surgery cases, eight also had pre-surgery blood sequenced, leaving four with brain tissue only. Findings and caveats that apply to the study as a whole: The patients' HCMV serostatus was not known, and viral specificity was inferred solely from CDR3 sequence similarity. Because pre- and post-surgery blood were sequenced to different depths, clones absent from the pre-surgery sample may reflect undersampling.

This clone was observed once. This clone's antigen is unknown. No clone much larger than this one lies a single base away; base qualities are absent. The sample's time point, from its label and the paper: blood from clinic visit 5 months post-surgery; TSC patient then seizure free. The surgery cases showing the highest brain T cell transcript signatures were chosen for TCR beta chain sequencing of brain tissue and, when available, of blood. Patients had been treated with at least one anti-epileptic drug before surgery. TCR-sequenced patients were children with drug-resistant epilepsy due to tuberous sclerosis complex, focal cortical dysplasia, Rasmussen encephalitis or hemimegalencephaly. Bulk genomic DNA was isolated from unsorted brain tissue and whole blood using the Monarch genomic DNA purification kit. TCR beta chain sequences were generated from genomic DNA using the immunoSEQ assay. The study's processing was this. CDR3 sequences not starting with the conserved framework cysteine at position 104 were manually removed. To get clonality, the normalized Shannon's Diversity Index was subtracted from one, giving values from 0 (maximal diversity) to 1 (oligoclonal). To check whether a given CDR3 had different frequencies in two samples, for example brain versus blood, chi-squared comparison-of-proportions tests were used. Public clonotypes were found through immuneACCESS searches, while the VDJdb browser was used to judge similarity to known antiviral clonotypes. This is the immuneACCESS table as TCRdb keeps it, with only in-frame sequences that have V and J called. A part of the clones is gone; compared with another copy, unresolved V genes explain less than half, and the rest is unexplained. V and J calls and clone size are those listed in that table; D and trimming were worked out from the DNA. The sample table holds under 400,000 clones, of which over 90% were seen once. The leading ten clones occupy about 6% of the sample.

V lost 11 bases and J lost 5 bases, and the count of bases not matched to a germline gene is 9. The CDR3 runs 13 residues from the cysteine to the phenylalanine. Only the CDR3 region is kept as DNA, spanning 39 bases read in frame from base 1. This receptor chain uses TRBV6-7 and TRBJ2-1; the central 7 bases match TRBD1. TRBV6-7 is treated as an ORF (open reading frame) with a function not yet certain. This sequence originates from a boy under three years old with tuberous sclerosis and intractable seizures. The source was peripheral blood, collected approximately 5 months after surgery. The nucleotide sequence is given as TGTGCCCTAATGACAGGGCCCCACAATGAGCAGTTCTTC. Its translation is CALMTGPHNEQFF.